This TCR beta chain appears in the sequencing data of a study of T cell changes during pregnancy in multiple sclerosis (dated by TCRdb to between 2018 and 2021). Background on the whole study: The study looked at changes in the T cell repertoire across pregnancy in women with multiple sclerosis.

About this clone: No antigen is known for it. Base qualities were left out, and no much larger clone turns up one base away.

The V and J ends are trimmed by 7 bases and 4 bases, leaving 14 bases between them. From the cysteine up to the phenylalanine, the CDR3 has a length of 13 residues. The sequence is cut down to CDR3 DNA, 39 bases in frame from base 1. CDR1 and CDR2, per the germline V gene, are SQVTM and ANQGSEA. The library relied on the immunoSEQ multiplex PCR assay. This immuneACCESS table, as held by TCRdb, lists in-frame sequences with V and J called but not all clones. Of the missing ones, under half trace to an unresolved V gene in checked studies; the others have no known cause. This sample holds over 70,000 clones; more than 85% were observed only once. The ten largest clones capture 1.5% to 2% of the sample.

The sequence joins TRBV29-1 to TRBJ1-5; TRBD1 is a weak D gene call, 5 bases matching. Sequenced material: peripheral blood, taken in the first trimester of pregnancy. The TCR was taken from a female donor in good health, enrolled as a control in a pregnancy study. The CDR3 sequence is CSATWTLNQPQHF. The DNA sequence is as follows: TGCAGCGCCACCTGGACACTTAATCAGCCCCAGCATTTT.